This T cell receptor (beta chain) was sequenced during a study of response to subunit inactivated influenza vaccine. This CDR3 is 16 amino acids long. CDR1 is SGHVS, CDR2 FQNEAQ, per germline. After removal of 5 bases from V and 5 bases from J, the junction contained 12 bases not matched to a gene. In TCRdb, the RT-PCR reads were re-called with MiXCR into one record per CDR3 protein. The table has 250,000 to 350,000 distinct CDR3 sequences, 20% to 25% seen once. The source is a man aged 50 to 75 who received an inactivated influenza vaccine. This chain joins TRBV7-8 and TRBJ2-1; TRBD1 matches 7 bases. The sequences come from PBMCs from blood, collected approximately 20 months after vaccination. The CDR3 here is CASSADPGQSHNEQFF. Written as DNA, the CDR3 is TGTGCCAGCAGCGCCGACCCGGGACAGAGCCACAATGAGCAGTTCTTC. The entire variable domain, with the rest obtained from reference TRBV7-8 and TRBJ2-1, is as follows: GAGVSQSPRYKVAKRGQDVALRCDPISGHVSLFWYQQALGQGPEFLTYFQNEAQLDKSGLPSDRFFAERPEGSVSTLKIQRTQQEDSAVYLCASSADPGQSHNEQFFGPGTRLTVL.